Here is one TCR beta chain with its context. Its antigen is still unknown. The sample is drawn from a study of T cells after yellow fever vaccination. Using its own MiXCR run on the 5' RACE reads, TCRdb lists one record per CDR3 protein. The sample has about 500,000 distinct CDR3 sequences; roughly a sixth are singletons. General study findings and limits: Any FACS-sorted repertoire could hold abundant clonotypes that contaminate it from the bulk population.

This sequence was found in a man aged 18 to 30 who received the YFV17D yellow fever vaccine. The sample consisted of PBMCs, taken 5 days after the first yellow fever vaccination.

The CDR3 bases are TGTGCTAGTGGTTTGGTAGTCAGAGACCCTAACTATGGCTACACCTTC. It yields the protein CASGLVVRDPNYGYTF. The chain combines TRBV12-5 with TRBJ1-2; D is ambiguous. This CDR3 is 16 amino acids long. Germline lookup yields CDR1 LGHNT and CDR2 FRNRAP. With 0 bases removed from V and 0 bases from J, the gap between germline ends came to 11 bases.